The present TCR beta chain was sequenced within a study of T cells after yellow fever vaccination. Turning to the study itself: Libraries from low-cell-number fractions were prepared with the SMART-Seq v4 Ultra Low Input RNA kit. General study findings and limits: By day 5 rather than day 15, the secondary response had peaked, though it was weaker. The booster saw the reappearance of most primary-vaccination clones (about 95% CD4, 70% to 90% CD8).

Template switching with 5'RACE generated the TCR cDNA and added a universal primer site and UMIs. MiXCR, applied by TCRdb to the 5' RACE reads, yields one record per CDR3 protein. The sample has around 340,000 distinct CDR3 sequences, 8.7% seen once. V was pared by 8 bases and J by 6 bases, with 6 bases of the junction left unmatched. Germline V gene lookup returns CDR1 ENHRY and CDR2 SYGVKD. CDR3 length equals 13 residues. Notes on this clonotype: What it recognizes is unknown.

The rearrangement uses TRBV10-3 and TRBJ1-2; 10 nucleotides line up with TRBD1. This TCR was recovered from a man in his late teens or twenties who received the YFV17D yellow fever vaccine. Sequencing used PBMCs, obtained on the day of the first yellow fever vaccination. The DNA of the CDR3 is TGTGCCATCCTCGGGACAGGGGTAGATGGCTACACCTTC. Its translation: CAILGTGVDGYTF.